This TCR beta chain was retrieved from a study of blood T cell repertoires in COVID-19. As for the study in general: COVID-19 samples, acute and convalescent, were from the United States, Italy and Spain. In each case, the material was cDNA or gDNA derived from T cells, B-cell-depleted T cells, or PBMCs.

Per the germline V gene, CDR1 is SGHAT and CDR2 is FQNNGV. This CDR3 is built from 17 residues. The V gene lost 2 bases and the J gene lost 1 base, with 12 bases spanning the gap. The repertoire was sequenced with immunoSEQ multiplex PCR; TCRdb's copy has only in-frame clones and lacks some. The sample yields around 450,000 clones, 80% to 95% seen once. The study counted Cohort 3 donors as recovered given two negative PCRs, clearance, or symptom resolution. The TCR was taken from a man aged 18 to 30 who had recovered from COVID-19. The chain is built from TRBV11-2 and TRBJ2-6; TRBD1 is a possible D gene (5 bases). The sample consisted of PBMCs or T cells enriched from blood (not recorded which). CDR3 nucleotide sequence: TGTGCCAGCAGCTTAACAGGCGCCATTTCTGGGGCCAACGTCCTGACTTTC. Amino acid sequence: CASSLTGAISGANVLTF. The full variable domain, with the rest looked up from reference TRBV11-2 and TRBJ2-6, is EAGVAQSPRYKIIEKRQSVAFWCNPISGHATLYWYQQILGQGPKLLIQFQNNGVVDDSQLPKDRFSAERLKGVDSTLKIQPAKLEDSAVYLCASSLTGAISGANVLTFGAGSRLTVL.